Listed below are T cell receptor beta chains from one sample, sequenced in a study of T cells in Graves' hyperthyroidism and ophthalmopathy. MiXCR, run by TCRdb on the multiplex PCR reads, gives a single entry per CDR3 protein. This sample has 550,000 to 700,000 distinct CDR3 sequences, with around 46% found just once. Sequenced sample: peripheral blood or thyroid tissue (not recorded which). The receptors here all came from an adult woman with Graves' disease, either hyperthyroidism or ophthalmopathy (not recorded which). CDR3s include the opening cysteine and the closing phenylalanine or tryptophan. A D gene is named only where the DNA matches it firmly. Clone size is not always given. Where it is, it says once, few, many or a class for expanded clones.

>.|TRBV7-3|TRBJ2-7|TRBD2
CASSFTAAGGHYEQYF
TGTGCCAGCAGCTTCACCGCAGCGGGAGGGCACTACGAGCAGTACTTC
>.|TRBV3-1|TRBJ1-2|.
CASSATGMGLYGYTF
TGTGCCAGCAGCGCCACAGGGATGGGACTCTATGGCTACACCTTC
>many|TRBV14|TRBJ1-2|TRBD1
CASSQTGTGPRGGYTF
TGTGCCAGCAGCCAAACTGGGACAGGACCCCGGGGTGGCTACACCTTC
>many|TRBV29-1|TRBJ2-5|TRBD2
CSVGLAGDVGETQYF
TGCAGCGTTGGACTAGCGGGAGATGTGGGGGAGACCCAGTACTTC
>.|TRBV19|TRBJ2-5|.
CASSAYSTATQYF
TGTGCCAGTAGTGCGTACTCCACAGCGACCCAGTACTTC
>many|TRBV6-5|TRBJ2-6|TRBD1
CASRPGTGSGANVLTF
TGTGCCAGCCGTCCCGGGACAGGGAGCGGGGCCAACGTCCTGACTTTC
>few|TRBV9|TRBJ1-6|TRBD1
CASSVGRTGDSPLHF
TGTGCCAGCAGCGTAGGGAGGACAGGGGATTCACCCCTCCACTTT
>.|TRBV28|TRBJ2-5|.
CASSLRAIGETQYF
TGTGCCAGCAGTTTGCGGGCAATCGGCGAGACCCAGTACTTC
>many|TRBV3-1|TRBJ1-1|.
CASTSGAVREAFF
TGTGCCAGCACCTCAGGGGCCGTACGAGAAGCTTTCTTT
>.|TRBV6-1|TRBJ2-6|.
CASRGVQNSGANVLTF
TGTGCCAGCAGGGGGGTTCAGAACTCTGGGGCCAACGTCCTGACTTTC
>.|TRBV7-3|TRBJ1-2|TRBD1
CASSLTGQVGYTF
TGTGCCAGCAGCTTAACGGGACAGGTCGGCTACACCTTC
>many|TRBV7-9|TRBJ2-5|.
CASSPPVGPKDETQYF
TGTGCCAGCAGCCCCCCAGTCGGGCCGAAGGACGAGACCCAGTACTTC
>many|TRBV10-3|TRBJ1-2|.
CAISESKREGYTF
TGTGCCATCAGTGAGTCGAAGAGGGAGGGCTACACCTTC
>many|TRBV2|TRBJ1-2|.
CASVFTNYGYTF
TGTGCCAGCGTCTTTACTAACTATGGCTACACCTTC
>many|TRBV10-2|TRBJ2-7|.
CASRGLDSYEQYF
TGCGCCAGCAGGGGGCTTGACTCCTACGAGCAGTACTTC
>many|TRBV6-5|TRBJ1-1|.
CASSYRQTHTEAFF
TGTGCCAGCAGTTACCGGCAGACACACACTGAAGCTTTCTTT
>.|TRBV10-3|TRBJ2-5|TRBD1
CAISEEGARETQYF
TGTGCCATCAGTGAGGAGGGGGCGCGGGAGACCCAGTACTTC
>.|TRBV20-1|TRBJ2-5|.
CSARVLGQPQYF
TGCAGTGCTAGAGTTTTAGGACAGCCCCAGTACTTC
>few|TRBV2|TRBJ2-5|.
CASKASARETQYF
TGTGCCAGCAAAGCGTCGGCTCGAGAGACCCAGTACTTC
>many|TRBV5-6|TRBJ2-7|.
CASSLAARDYEQYF
TGTGCCAGCAGCTTGGCCGCCAGAGACTACGAGCAGTACTTC
>.|TRBV15|TRBJ1-1|.
CATSNRVSYTEAFF
TGTGCCACCAGCAATCGGGTCAGCTACACTGAAGCTTTCTTT
>many|TRBV29-1|TRBJ1-3|.
CSVLGGRAGNTIYF
TGCAGCGTCCTGGGGGGAAGGGCTGGAAACACCATATATTTT
>many|TRBV4-1|TRBJ2-7|TRBD2
CASSQVASGRPYEQYF
TGCGCCAGCAGCCAAGTCGCTAGCGGGAGACCGTACGAGCAGTACTTC
>many|TRBV7-2|TRBJ2-5|TRBD2
CASSSGLAGVETQYF
TGCGCCAGCAGCTCGGGACTAGCGGGAGTTGAGACCCAGTACTTC
>many|TRBV20-1|TRBJ2-7|.
CSAGGYRPYEQYF
TGCAGTGCCGGGGGCTACCGGCCCTACGAGCAGTACTTC
>many|TRBV6-5|TRBJ1-1|.
CASRRTGLLVTEAFF
TGTGCCAGTCGGCGGACGGGGCTTCTTGTCACTGAAGCTTTCTTT